This T cell receptor beta chain is drawn from a study of control samples from healthy donors and cancer patients. The assay was immunoSEQ multiplex PCR, and TCRdb's table has in-frame clones only and misses some. The sample records approximately 150,000 clones, roughly nine tenths being singletons. The germline gives CDR1 MNHNS, CDR2 SASEGT. The V segment lost 3 bases and the J segment 5 bases; nucleotides outside the gene matches: 3. The CDR3 covers 13 residues. This receptor was obtained from a young man in good health. The sequenced sample was blood. The rearrangement links TRBV6-1 to TRBJ2-7; 8 bases line up with TRBD1. The CDR3 here is CASSDRGPDEQYF. The CDR3 DNA follows: TGTGCCAGCAGTGACAGGGGGCCCGACGAGCAGTACTTC.